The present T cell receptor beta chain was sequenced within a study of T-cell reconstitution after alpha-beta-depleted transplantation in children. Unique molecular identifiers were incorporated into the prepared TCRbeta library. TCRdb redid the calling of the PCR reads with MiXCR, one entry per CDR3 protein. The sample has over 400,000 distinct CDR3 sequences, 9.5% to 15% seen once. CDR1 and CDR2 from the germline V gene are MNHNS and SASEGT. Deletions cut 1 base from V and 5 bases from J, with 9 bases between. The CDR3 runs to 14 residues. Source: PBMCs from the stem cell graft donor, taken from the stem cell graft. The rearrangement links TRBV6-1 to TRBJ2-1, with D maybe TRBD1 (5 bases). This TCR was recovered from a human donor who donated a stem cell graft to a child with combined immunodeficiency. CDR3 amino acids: CASSEGSGHNEQFF. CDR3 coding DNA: TGTGCCAGCAGTGAAGGGTCAGGGCACAATGAGCAGTTCTTC.